This section outlines one TCR beta chain sequence together with its context. Its antigen specificity is not known. No much larger clone exists at a distance of one base, and base qualities are not known. The trial excluded patients who had a history of autoimmune disease or who were on systemic immunosuppression. Peripheral blood for TCR sequencing was collected from all dose cohorts at baseline, on cycle 4 day 1, and on cycle 7 day 1. The samples were taken from a phase I, first-in-human, multicenter, open-label dose-escalation trial of ivuxolimab. The trial enrolled adults with locally advanced or metastatic head and neck squamous cell, hepatocellular, melanoma or renal cell carcinoma. Before TCR sequencing, CD4+ T cells and CD8+ T cells were sorted from peripheral blood as separate populations. For sequencing of the TCRbeta CDR3 region, genomic DNA was extracted from the sorted cells. TCRbeta CDR3 regions were sequenced using the immunoSEQ Assay. The table comes from immuneACCESS by way of TCRdb, which keeps in-frame sequences with V and J called. Part of the clones is missing from these tables; in studies checked, under half for an unresolved V gene and the rest for unknown reasons. This sample lists 82,000 or so clones; more than 80% were detected once. Together, the top ten hold 2% to 3% of the sample.

The entry originates in a study of OX40 agonist ivuxolimab in advanced cancers. A note on the overall study: The costimulatory receptor OX40 (CD134) was targeted by ivuxolimab, a fully human IgG2 agonistic monoclonal antibody. Intravenous ivuxolimab was administered to patients every 2 weeks at six dose levels: 0.01, 0.1, 0.3, 1.5, 3 and 10 mg/kg. Of the approximately 54 patients in dose escalation, 19 had hepatocellular carcinoma, some 15 had melanoma, 9 had renal cell carcinoma and 9 had head and neck cancer. In the dose-escalation cohort, approximately 80% of patients were male, and the mean age was approximately 60 years with a range of about 20 to 90. Prior anti-PD-1, anti-PD-L1 or anti-CTLA-4 therapy was permitted, and 35% to 40% of dose-escalation patients had received checkpoint inhibitors. Three dose-escalation patients achieved partial responses, one with hepatocellular carcinoma and two with cutaneous melanoma. The purpose of peripheral TCRbeta sequencing was to test whether ivuxolimab changed TCR sequence diversity and led to clonal T-cell expansion. The paper reports the monotherapy dose-escalation portion (N of about 56 patients) of the phase I ivuxolimab trial.

What the study reported, not specific to this receptor: After ivuxolimab, expanded clones were on average more numerous among CD8+ T cells than among CD4+ T cells. At doses of 0.1 to 3.0 mg/kg, clonal expansion of both CD4+ and CD8+ blood T cells was observed from baseline to week 6. In the 0.1-3.0 mg/kg groups, partial responders were among the patients with the lowest normalized peripheral clonal expansion, particularly in CD8+ T cells. Low levels of normalized T-cell clonal expansion were also seen in some nonresponding patients. The antigen specificity of the peripheral T cells that underwent clonal expansion was not determined.

The germline V and J ends show losses of 5 bases and 5 bases respectively, and no gene match explains 7 bases of the junction. Via the germline V gene, CDR1 is SGHRS and CDR2 YFSETQ. The CDR3 measures 14 amino acids from cysteine to phenylalanine. Solely the CDR3 DNA is kept, with 42 bases framed from the first base. The source was CD4+ or CD8+ T cells sorted from blood, collected in a trial of the OX40 agonist ivuxolimab. The sequence is built from TRBV5-1 and TRBJ2-5; TRBD1 fits 9 bases in the junction. The TCR sequence derives from an adult with an advanced solid tumor such as melanoma, head and neck, liver or kidney cancer. The DNA sequence is TGCGCCAGCAGGACAACAGGGGGCATCGAGACCCAGTACTTC. It translates as CASRTTGGIETQYF.